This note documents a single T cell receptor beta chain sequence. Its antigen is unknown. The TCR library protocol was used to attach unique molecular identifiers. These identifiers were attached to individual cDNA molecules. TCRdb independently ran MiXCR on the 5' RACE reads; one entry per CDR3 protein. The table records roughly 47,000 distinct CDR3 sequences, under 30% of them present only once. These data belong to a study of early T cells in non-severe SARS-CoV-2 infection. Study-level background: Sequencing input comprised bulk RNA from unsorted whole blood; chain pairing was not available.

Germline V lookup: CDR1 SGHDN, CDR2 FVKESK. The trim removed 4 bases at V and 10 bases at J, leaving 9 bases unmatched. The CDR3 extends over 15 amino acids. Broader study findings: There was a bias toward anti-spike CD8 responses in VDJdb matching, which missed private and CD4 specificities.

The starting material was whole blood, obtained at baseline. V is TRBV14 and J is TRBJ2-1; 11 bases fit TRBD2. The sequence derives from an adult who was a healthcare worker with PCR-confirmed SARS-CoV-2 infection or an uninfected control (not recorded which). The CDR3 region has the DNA TGTGCCAGCAGCCCCACTACTAGCGGGGGAACAGAGCAGTTCTTC. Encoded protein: CASSPTTSGGTEQFF.